What follows are 25 T cell receptor beta chains derived from one specimen sequenced in a study of Ad26.COV2.S vaccination and SARS-CoV-2 variants. Repertoires were generated with immunoSEQ multiplex PCR, while TCRdb's copy carries only in-frame clones and drops some. The sample shows 350,000 to 400,000 clones, approximately 86% of them seen only once. Stated treatment: roughly 19 received Ad26.COV2.S at low or high dose, single or two shots; roughly five received placebo; per-sample allocation not given. At day 63 after the first vaccine or placebo injection, samples were drawn. Source: peripheral blood, taken in a trial of Ad26.COV2.S vaccine versus placebo. All receptors come from a person between 18 and 60 years old who received the Ad26.COV2.S COVID-19 vaccine or a placebo.

The chain recombines TRBV10-3 with TRBJ2-3, with a weak D call TRBD1 (6 bases). The V gene's germline CDR1 is ENHRY and CDR2 SYGVKD. CDR3 length: 15 amino acids. V was clipped by 1 base and J by 3 bases, with 11 bases between them. CDR3: CAISEYNRETDTQYF. CDR3 DNA: TGTGCCATCAGTGAGTATAACAGGGAAACAGATACGCAGTATTTT.

This chain joins TRBV5-1 and TRBJ2-3, with a tentative D call TRBD2 (5 bases). V was cut by 3 bases and J by 4 bases, with 9 bases left in between. This CDR3 is 13 amino acids long. In germline, CDR1 is SGHRS, CDR2 YFSETQ. The CDR3 DNA sequence: TGCGCCAGCAGCTCCCGGGGTGCAGATACGCAGTATTTT. Translation gives CASSSRGADTQYF.

This clone was detected only once. The chain is built from TRBV6-5 and TRBJ2-7; 7 bases line up with TRBD1. Per the germline V gene, CDR1 is MNHEY and CDR2 is SVGAGI. The V segment lost 8 bases and the J segment 6 bases; nucleotides outside the gene matches: 10. CDR3 length: 13 amino acids. The CDR3 here is CASRETGTAEQYF. CDR3 coding DNA: TGTGCCAGCCGAGAGACAGGGACGGCCGAGCAGTACTTC.

The rearrangement joins TRBV5-1 to TRBJ2-3; 9 bases agree with TRBD2. V lost 6 bases, J lost 2 bases, and 7 bases stayed unmatched. Germline V lookup: CDR1 SGHRS, CDR2 YFSETQ. The CDR3 extends over 15 amino acids. CDR3 bases: TGCGCCAGCATCCTTAGCGGGGGCTACACAGATACGCAGTATTTT. Amino acids: CASILSGGYTDTQYF.

This rearrangement joins TRBV7-8 to TRBJ1-5, with TRBD1 matching 7 bases. Trimming removed 2 bases from V and 7 bases from J; junction bases left unmatched: 11. CDR1 and CDR2 (germline): SGHVS, FQNEAQ. The CDR3 contains 16 residues. CDR3 nucleotide sequence: TGTGCCAGCAGCTTATACAGGGGCGGAGGGCAACAGCCCCAGCATTTT. Amino acids: CASSLYRGGGQQPQHF.

This rearrangement joins TRBV3-1 (or the pseudogene TRBV3-2) to TRBJ1-2; TRBD1 aligns across 9 bases. The germline gives CDR1 LGHDT, CDR2 YNNKEL (reference sequence). This CDR3 has 16 residues. The junction had 3 bases not matched to a gene; V was cut back by 1 base and J by 0 bases. CDR3 bases: TGTGCCAGCAGCCAAGCCGGGACAGGGCCTAACTATGGCTACACCTTC. Protein product: CASSQAGTGPNYGYTF.

Here the CDR3 DNA reads TGCGCCAGCAGCCATCCTTTGGGAACAGGGGATAATGAGCAGTTCTTC. Protein sequence: CASSHPLGTGDNEQFF. The rearrangement uses TRBV4-1 and TRBJ2-1; TRBD1 aligns across 7 bases. The CDR3 runs to 16 residues. With V trimmed by 3 bases and J by 7 bases, 12 bases remained unmatched. The germline V gene encodes CDR1 MGHRA and CDR2 YSYEKL.

This clone was picked up a small number of times. Its ends do not fully match the called genes, so a read error is possible. The V gene is TRBV7-2, the J gene TRBJ2-2; perhaps TRBD1 as D (5 bases). This CDR3 is built from 12 residues. CDR1 is SGHTA, CDR2 FQGNSA, per germline. The CDR3 sequence: CASRLGAGELFF. In DNA form, the CDR3 reads TGTGCCAGCAGGTTAGGGGCCGGGGAGCTGTTTTTT.

This clone was detected a few times. The CDR3 DNA sequence: TGTGCCAGCAGCTTAGATTACAAACGACCCGTCCCTTACACAGATACGCAGTATTTT. It encodes CASSLDYKRPVPYTDTQYF. The chain links TRBV7-9 to TRBJ2-3; D call uncertain. CDR3 length equals 19 residues. V dropped 1 base and J dropped 2 bases, with 22 bases sitting between them. Germline CDR1 is SEHNR and CDR2 is FQNEAQ (reference sequence).

V is TRBV18 and J is TRBJ2-2, with D tentatively TRBD2 (6 bases). Trimming removed 0 bases from V and 8 bases from J, with 10 bases in between. The germline CDR1 and CDR2 sequences are KGHSH and LQKENI. The CDR3 contains 14 residues. The CDR3 spells CASSPPGGRGELFF. The CDR3 DNA sequence: TGTGCCAGCTCACCACCAGGAGGGAGAGGGGAGCTGTTTTTT.

The chain couples TRBV5-1 to TRBJ2-3, with 9 bases that match TRBD2. J gave up 0 bases and V 0 bases, and 2 bases lay outside the gene matches. Germline V gene sequence: CDR1 SGHRS, CDR2 YFSETQ. There are 16 residues in the CDR3. The CDR3 is CASSLALAGSTDTQYF. The CDR3 coding sequence is TGCGCCAGCAGCTTGGCTCTAGCGGGGAGCACAGATACGCAGTATTTT.

V is TRBV19 and J is TRBJ1-1; D may be TRBD1 (6 bases). V lost 9 bases, J lost 2 bases, and 19 bases lay in between. Germline CDR1 and CDR2: LNHDA and SQIVND (reference sequence). The CDR3 runs to 15 residues. The CDR3 reads CASRGRDTENTEAFF. The CDR3 DNA reads as TGTGCCAGCAGAGGCCGGGACACAGAAAACACTGAAGCTTTCTTT.

The chain carries TRBV9 and TRBJ1-4; weak D call: TRBD1 (5 bases). Deletions cut 7 bases from V and 8 bases from J, with 9 bases between. This CDR3 has 11 residues. CDR1 and CDR2 (germline): SGDLS, YYNGEE. CDR3 region: CASSRGEKLFF. CDR3 coding DNA: TGTGCCAGCTCCCGGGGGGAAAAACTGTTTTTT.

This chain links TRBV4-1 with TRBJ1-2; TRBD1 aligns across 7 bases. V trimming: 2 bases; J trimming: 4 bases; junction bases outside the gene matches: 7. Germline CDR1 and CDR2: MGHRA and YSYEKL. This CDR3 contains 15 residues. Written as DNA, the CDR3 is TGCGCCAGCAGCCAATTCACAGGGGAATCCTATGGCTACACCTTC. Protein: CASSQFTGESYGYTF.

The chain carries TRBV7-9 and TRBJ2-1, with 14 nucleotides matching TRBD2. CDR1 and CDR2 from the germline V gene are SEHNR and FQNEAQ (reference sequence). Unmatched junction bases numbered 9, after V lost 5 bases and J lost 0 bases. CDR3 length equals 19 residues. CDR3: CASSTRLAGGPGSYNEQFF. Written as DNA, the CDR3 is TGTGCCAGCAGCACAAGACTAGCGGGGGGGCCCGGCTCCTACAATGAGCAGTTCTTC.

The CDR3 nucleotides read TGTGCCACAGGACAGGGCTACGAGCAGTACTTC. Protein: CATGQGYEQYF. The rearrangement joins TRBV10-3 to TRBJ2-7; 8 bases fit TRBD1. The CDR3 has 11 residues. Trimming took 10 bases from V and 3 from J; bases not matched to a gene: 2. Germline CDR1 reads ENHRY; CDR2 reads SYGVKD.

This sequence joins TRBV24-1 and TRBJ2-3; TRBD1 matches at 11 bases. The V and J ends lost 3 bases and 5 bases, in that order; junction bases with no gene match: 9. Germline assignment: CDR1 KGHDR and CDR2 SFDVKD. There are 17 residues in the CDR3. The CDR3, as DNA: TGTGCCACCAGTGATACACCAGGACAGGGGGCGGGAGATACGCAGTATTTT. Its protein product is CATSDTPGQGAGDTQYF.

The gene calls are TRBV18 and TRBJ2-6, with 10 bases identical to TRBD1. V was pared by 4 bases and J by 4 bases, with 7 bases of the junction left unmatched. CDR1 and CDR2 (germline): KGHSH, LQKENI. This CDR3 has 17 amino acids. This chain's CDR3 is CASSRTGGFDGANVLTF. CDR3 coding DNA: TGTGCCAGCTCACGGACAGGGGGGTTCGACGGGGCCAACGTCCTGACTTTC.

This clone was counted a few times. This rearrangement joins TRBV5-6 to TRBJ1-6; maybe TRBD1 (5 bases). This CDR3 is 16 amino acids long. Germline V CDR1 and CDR2: SGHDT, YYEEEE. Deletions cut 1 base from V and 8 bases from J, with 16 bases between. This chain's CDR3 is CASSLLAGTGYSPLHF. The CDR3, as DNA: TGTGCCAGCAGCTTGTTGGCAGGGACGGGCTATTCACCCCTCCACTTT. Based on the CDR3 plus reference TRBV5-6 and TRBJ1-6, the full variable domain is DAGVTQSPTHLIKTRGQQVTLRCSPKSGHDTVSWYQQALGQGPQFIFQYYEEEERQRGNFPDRFSGHQFPNYSSELNVNALLLGDSALYLCASSLLAGTGYSPLHFGNGTRLTVT.

The chain carries TRBV7-2 and TRBJ2-7, with 12 nucleotides matching TRBD2. From germline, CDR1 is SGHTA and CDR2 FQGNSA. Trimming cost V 1 base and J 3 bases; bases outside gene matches: 10. This CDR3 is 18 amino acids long. The CDR3 protein is CASSLVGLAGGPGYEQYF. The CDR3 DNA sequence: TGTGCCAGCAGCTTAGTAGGTCTAGCGGGGGGGCCCGGCTACGAGCAGTACTTC.

The V gene is TRBV4-1, the J gene TRBJ1-6; TRBD1 matches at 10 bases. Losses at the gene ends were 1 base for V and 7 bases for J; bases not matched to a gene: 4. Germline lookup yields CDR1 MGHRA and CDR2 YSYEKL. This CDR3 has 16 amino acids. CDR3 loop: CASSQAGQGMNSPLHF. Here the CDR3 DNA reads TGCGCCAGCAGCCAAGCGGGACAGGGGATGAATTCACCCCTCCACTTT.

This chain connects TRBV27 to TRBJ1-4, with 9 bases aligning to TRBD1. Germline CDR1 reads MNHEY; CDR2 reads SMNVEV (reference sequence). CDR3 length: 20 amino acids. The trim removed 3 bases at V and 0 bases at J, leaving 14 bases unmatched. CDR3 in DNA: TGTGCCAGCAGTTTTTCCCTCACCGGGACAGGGTCCCCAACTAATGAAAAACTGTTTTTT. It codes for CASSFSLTGTGSPTNEKLFF.

V and J are TRBV11-2 and TRBJ1-2; D might be TRBD1 (6 bases). V lost 0 bases to trimming and J lost 1 base, with 12 bases between them. Germline V gene sequence: CDR1 SGHAT, CDR2 FQNNGV. The CDR3 sequence is 16 residues long. This chain's CDR3 is CASSLDWRDINYGYTF. The CDR3 region has the DNA TGTGCCAGCAGCTTAGACTGGAGGGACATTAACTATGGCTACACCTTC.

This sequence joins TRBV7-2 and TRBJ1-2, with a tentative D call TRBD1 (5 bases). The V gene's germline CDR1 is SGHTA and CDR2 FQGNSA. CDR3 length: 18 residues. V lost 4 bases and J lost 4, with 25 bases in between. The CDR3 DNA follows: TGTGCCAGCAGCTCGCCGGTGAGGACATTTCCCCAAATCTATGGCTACACCTTC. Amino acids: CASSSPVRTFPQIYGYTF. Complete variable domain (other parts from reference TRBV7-2 and TRBJ1-2): GAGVSQSPSNKVTEKGKDVELRCDPISGHTALYWYRQSLGQGLEFLIYFQGNSAPDKSGLPSDRFSAERTGGSVSTLTIQRTQQEDSAVYLCASSSPVRTFPQIYGYTFGSGTRLTVV.

This chain joins TRBV6-5 and TRBJ1-4; D unclear. CDR3 length: 14 amino acids. Germline V CDR1 and CDR2: MNHEY, SVGAGI. Trimming pared 11 bases from V and 7 bases from J, leaving 20 bases between. This chain's CDR3 is CAVMEAGWREKLFF. The CDR3 coding sequence is TGTGCCGTTATGGAAGCAGGATGGCGTGAAAAACTGTTTTTT.